This T cell receptor (beta chain) was sequenced in a study of PD-L1 blockade in urothelial cancer. Study-wide context: A median of about 130,000 T cells was found in the blood samples.

Time point given: pretreatment peripheral blood. Diagnoses among patients were locally advanced or metastatic urothelial carcinoma. Germline assignment: CDR1 SGHRS and CDR2 YFSETQ. The CDR3 is 16 amino acids. Germline trimming cut 0 bases from V and 2 bases from J; bases unmatched to any gene: 3. Sequencing was performed with immunoSEQ multiplex PCR; in TCRdb, only in-frame clones are kept and a portion is missing. The sample has about 74,000 clones; 85% to 90% are singletons. This sequence was found in a man in his 70s with urothelial cancer. The sample here was PBMCs, taken around atezolizumab (anti-PD-L1) treatment. This sequence joins TRBV5-1 and TRBJ2-1; TRBD2 agrees at 9 bases. The DNA for the CDR3 is TGCGCCAGCAGCTTGGACGGCGGGAGGGCCTACAATGAGCAGTTCTTC. It is translated as CASSLDGGRAYNEQFF.